Listed below are T cell receptor beta chains from one sample, sequenced in a study of blood T cell repertoires in COVID-19. Generated by immunoSEQ multiplex PCR, the TCRdb table keeps only in-frame clones and is missing some. In the table there are a few hundred thousand clones, approximately 78% of which are singletons. The sample taken for sequencing was peripheral blood. The source is a woman older than 75 with COVID-19, enrolled during active disease. CDR3s leave out the opening cysteine and the closing phenylalanine or tryptophan.

V gene	J gene	CDR3 protein
TRBV4-1	TRBJ1-2	ASSQEGLGGYGYT
TRBV5-1	TRBJ2-1	ASSSENRALGNEQF
TRBV5-6	TRBJ1-2	ASSTPDRGPGYT
TRBV30	TRBJ1-1	AWSPSGQGKAF
TRBV30	TRBJ1-1	AWREQGNTEAF
TRBV3-1/TRBV3-2	TRBJ1-3	ASSLSTTVSSGNTIY
TRBV19	TRBJ2-2	ASSIDVNRGATGELF
TRBV3-1/TRBV3-2	TRBJ2-7	ASSARTSPIFYEQY
TRBV6-5	TRBJ1-6	ASRSPTGINSPLH
TRBV7-3	TRBJ2-2	ASSQNRDTGELF
TRBV29-1	TRBJ2-1	SVGQGRYEQF
TRBV30	TRBJ2-4	AWSVSSKNIQY
TRBV4-1	TRBJ2-7	ASSQGWREGVEQY
TRBV7-9	TRBJ2-5	ASSPLAGGLVKTQY
TRBV5-1	TRBJ2-1	ASSRIGSINEQF
TRBV18	TRBJ2-5	ASSPPNRQETQY
TRBV5-4	TRBJ1-1	ASSPRDMNTEAF
TRBV12-3/TRBV12-4	TRBJ1-6	ASSLRGSPLH
TRBV9	TRBJ2-4	ASSVGGLAKNIQY
TRBV6-6	TRBJ1-4	ASSRSDREKLF
TRBV5-4	TRBJ2-1	ASSLSGRTYNEQF
TRBV28	TRBJ2-7	ASILGSLGEQY
TRBV2	TRBJ1-1	ASMGQGGGPAF
TRBV5-1	TRBJ2-5	ASSPELIETQY
TRBV6-1	TRBJ1-1	ASSEWGGEAF
TRBV19	TRBJ1-4	ASSINAVVGEKLF
TRBV6-5	TRBJ1-3	ATKDNLAGNTIY
TRBV25-1	TRBJ1-3	ASSVRGADTIY
TRBV28	TRBJ2-5	ASSHLVQAQETQY